Listed below are T cell receptor beta chains from one sample, sequenced in a study of blood T cells in healthy people across ages. From the 5' RACE reads, TCRdb called clonotypes with MiXCR, one entry per CDR3 protein. The table lists approximately 880,000 distinct CDR3 sequences, roughly 50% of them singletons, with roughly 13% in the top ten. Sequenced input: blood. All receptors come from a man younger than 45 in good health. Each CDR3 is given with its conserved first and last residue. A D gene is named only where the DNA matches it firmly. Rows give clone size only sometimes, using once, few, many, or a class for an expanded clone.

v_call,clone_size,cdr3_length,d_call,j_call,cdr3_nt,cdr3_aa
TRBV5-1,NA,16,TRBD2,TRBJ2-1,TGCGCCAGCAGCTTGGCCATGGGACTAGCGGGGGGCAAGCAGTTCTTC,CASSLAMGLAGGKQFF
TRBV7-2,NA,15,NA,TRBJ1-6,TGTGCCAGCAGCCGGATCGCGACGAAAGGTTCACCCCTCCACTTT,CASSRIATKGSPLHF
TRBV12-3/TRBV12-4,few,14,TRBD1,TRBJ2-1,TGTGCCAGCAGTGGGACAGGGAACGGCAATGAGCAGTTCTTC,CASSGTGNGNEQFF
TRBV5-1,NA,16,NA,TRBJ1-1,TGCGCCAGCAGCTTGGGCAGGGGAGGGTCTAGCACTGAAGCTTTCTTT,CASSLGRGGSSTEAFF
TRBV4-3,few,18,NA,TRBJ2-6,TGCGCCAGCAGCCAAGATGGGGGTTTTATCTCTGGGGCCAACGTCCTGACTTTC,CASSQDGGFISGANVLTF
TRBV10-3,NA,13,TRBD2,TRBJ2-5,TGTGCCATTGGCGGGGGGCCTAAAGAGACCCAGTACTTC,CAIGGGPKETQYF
TRBV6-1,few,14,TRBD1,TRBJ1-2,TGTGCCAGCACCAAGGGACAGGGAGGCTATGGCTACACCTTC,CASTKGQGGYGYTF
TRBV28,NA,14,NA,TRBJ2-7,TGTGCCAGCAGTTTCCGGGACAACTCCTACGAGCAGTACTTC,CASSFRDNSYEQYF
TRBV6-1,few,13,NA,TRBJ1-2,TGTGCCAGCAGTGAAGTACTGAACTATGGCTACACCTTC,CASSEVLNYGYTF
TRBV5-1,NA,15,TRBD1,TRBJ2-1,TGCGCCAGCAGCTTGAGCGGGACAGGGAACAATGAGCAGTTCTTC,CASSLSGTGNNEQFF
TRBV13,NA,15,TRBD1,TRBJ1-6,TGTGCCAGCAGCTACCGGGACAGACATAATTCACCCCTCCACTTT,CASSYRDRHNSPLHF
TRBV20-1,once,14,NA,TRBJ1-1,TGCAGTGCCGAGGGCCGGGCGCTGAACACTGAAGCTTTCTTT,CSAEGRALNTEAFF
TRBV29-1,few,11,NA,TRBJ1-2,TGCAGCGTTGGGGAGGGATATGGCTACACCTTC,CSVGEGYGYTF
TRBV7-2,NA,15,NA,TRBJ2-7,TGTGCCAGCAGTTGGGACTCCAACTCCTACAATGAGCAGTACTTC,CASSWDSNSYNEQYF
TRBV5-5,NA,15,NA,TRBJ1-5,TGTGCCAGCAGCCTGAAGACCGGGGGCAATCAGCCCCAGCATTTT,CASSLKTGGNQPQHF
TRBV24-1,NA,15,TRBD2,TRBJ2-7,TGTGCCACCAGTGTGGGAGGCGGGGGCTCCTACGAGCAGTACTTC,CATSVGGGGSYEQYF
TRBV18,once,16,TRBD2,TRBJ2-1,TGTGCCAGCTCACCCGGAGGCAGCGGGGGGTACAATGAGCAGTTCTTC,CASSPGGSGGYNEQFF
TRBV13,NA,20,TRBD2,TRBJ2-1,TGTGCCAGCAGCTCAGCTGGGACTAGCGGGGGGGGGTCCTCGGGCAATGAGCAGTTCTTC,CASSSAGTSGGGSSGNEQFF
TRBV12-3/TRBV12-4,NA,13,NA,TRBJ1-4,TGTGCCAGCAGAAGGCCCGGGGATGAAAAACTGTTTTTT,CASRRPGDEKLFF
TRBV3-1,NA,17,NA,TRBJ1-2,TGTGCCAGCAGCCAACCCGCGCTCAGGGGTGGCAACTATGGCTACACCTTC,CASSQPALRGGNYGYTF
TRBV6-5,few,15,TRBD2,TRBJ2-3,TGTGCCAGCAGGACCGGACTAGCGGGCACAGATACGCAGTATTTT,CASRTGLAGTDTQYF
TRBV5-1,NA,16,NA,TRBJ2-1,TGCGCCAGCAGTCCGGGTGAGAGCTGGCCTCAATATGAGCAGTTCTTC,CASSPGESWPQYEQFF
TRBV7-2,NA,14,TRBD1,TRBJ2-7,TGTGCCAGCAGCCCAGGACAGGGAAATAAGGAGCAGTACTTC,CASSPGQGNKEQYF
TRBV5-4,NA,18,TRBD1,TRBJ2-7,TGTGCCAGCAGCTTGGATACGACAGGGGTATCCCTAACCTACGAGCAGTACTTC,CASSLDTTGVSLTYEQYF
TRBV12-3/TRBV12-4,few,15,NA,TRBJ2-3,TGTGCCAGCAGTTTAAGTCGGATTAGCACAGATACGCAGTATTTT,CASSLSRISTDTQYF
TRBV5-6,NA,15,TRBD1,TRBJ1-1,TGTGCCAGCAGCTTGGGCCCAGGGGGGTTCACTGAAGCTTTCTTT,CASSLGPGGFTEAFF
TRBV29-1,medium-sized,14,NA,TRBJ2-1,TGCAGCGTTGAATTGGGGGGCTCCTACAATGAGCAGTTCTTC,CSVELGGSYNEQFF
TRBV5-5,NA,15,TRBD1,TRBJ1-2,TGTGCCAGCAGCTCGTGGGACAGGGGTTGGGATGGCTACACCTTC,CASSSWDRGWDGYTF
TRBV6-5,few,13,TRBD1,TRBJ2-7,TGTGCCAGCAGTGACAGGGTTGCCTACGAGCAGTACTTC,CASSDRVAYEQYF
TRBV4-2,many,14,TRBD1,TRBJ2-3,TGTGCCAGCAGCCAGGGGACAGGGGTTGATACGCAGTATTTT,CASSQGTGVDTQYF
TRBV6-1,NA,18,NA,TRBJ1-2,TGTGCCAGCGGCCGATTTGGACAGCCGGTAGGGCGCGTCTATGGCTACACCTTC,CASGRFGQPVGRVYGYTF
TRBV12-3/TRBV12-4,NA,15,TRBD1,TRBJ2-5,TGTGCCAGCAGTCCAACCGGGACAGGGACCAGGACCCAGTACTTC,CASSPTGTGTRTQYF
TRBV5-1,few,14,NA,TRBJ2-3,TGCGCCAGCAGTATGGGGGTCGCAACAGATACGCAGTATTTT,CASSMGVATDTQYF
TRBV5-1,NA,14,NA,TRBJ1-5,TGCGCCAGCAGCCCGGAGGCAGATTCTCAGCCCCAGCATTTT,CASSPEADSQPQHF
TRBV10-3,NA,14,TRBD2,TRBJ2-3,TGTGCCATGGCGGGACTAGCGGGACCAGATACGCAGTATTTT,CAMAGLAGPDTQYF
TRBV12-3/TRBV12-4,NA,15,NA,TRBJ2-2,TGTGCCAGCAGAACTACGCTGGGGAACACCGGGGAGCTGTTTTTT,CASRTTLGNTGELFF
TRBV20-1,many,12,NA,TRBJ1-4,TGCAGTGCTAGAGATCAGGTTGAAAAACTGTTTTTT,CSARDQVEKLFF
TRBV6-5,NA,14,NA,TRBJ1-4,TGTGCCAGCAGTTACGATTCAGGGAATGAAAAACTGTTTTTT,CASSYDSGNEKLFF
TRBV9,NA,18,TRBD2,TRBJ2-3,TGTGCCAGCAGCGCCAGGACTAGCGGGTTTTCCAGCACAGATACGCAGTATTTT,CASSARTSGFSSTDTQYF
TRBV20-1,NA,15,TRBD1,TRBJ1-1,TGCAGTGCTAGTCCAGGGGGACAGGGGTACCCTGAAGCTTTCTTT,CSASPGGQGYPEAFF